The source of this T cell receptor beta chain is a study of CXCR3-negative and CXCR3-positive naive CD8 T cells. CDR3 size: 15 residues. Germline CDR1 LGHDT, CDR2 YNNKEL (reference sequence). CD45RO-CCR7+CD27+CD95- was the phenotype of naive CD8+ T cells. On this clonotype: Its antigen is still unknown.

The authors prepared UMI-labeled TRB cDNA libraries by 5' RACE. After re-calling the 5' RACE reads, TCRdb lists one entry per CDR3 protein, DNA absent. The listing contains about 62,000 distinct CDR3 sequences. Study-wide findings and caveats: Naive cells that were CXCR3-positive had more hydrophobic TRB CDR3s (compared with CXCR3-negative naive cells). Whereas memory cells differed, naive CXCR3-negative and CXCR3-positive cells shared similar TRBV-TRBJ usage.

This TCR derives from a human donor in good health. Some clones in this sample may be carry-over from other donors' samples. Source material: naive CXCR3- CD8+ T cells from blood. Subset noted: CD45RO-CCR7+CD27+CD95- naive CD8+ T cells lacking CXCR3 (TNR3-). The rearrangement uses TRBV3-1 and TRBJ1-1; with no DNA, the TCRdb D assignment of TRBD1 cannot be verified. This CDR3 is CASSQRDRLRPEAFF. The whole variable domain, filled in from reference TRBV3-1 and TRBJ1-1, reads DTAVSQTPKYLVTQMGNDKSIKCEQNLGHDTMYWYKQDSKKFLKIMFSYNNKELIINETVPNRFSPKSPDKAHLNLHINSLELGDSAVYFCASSQRDRLRPEAFFGQGTRLTVV.